This TCR beta chain was identified during a study of T cells after posttransplantation cyclophosphamide. Study findings and constraints: After PTCy, TRB diversity resembled that of CNI/methotrexate controls. TRB overlap between skin or GI tissue T cells and blood was limited.

TCRdb keeps only in-frame clones here, not all; method: immunoSEQ multiplex PCR. Sampling found 40,000 to 60,000 clones, none seen once. This clone was observed at least ten times. Its antigen is currently unknown. Germline CDR1 is SGHVS and CDR2 is FNYEAQ. V gave up 5 bases and J gave up 1 base; unmatched junction bases: 10. The CDR3 totals 16 residues. The clonotype originates from a man aged 40-50 years in good health, CMV-negative, and a related stem cell transplant donor. The V and J genes are TRBV7-6 and TRBJ2-7; 8 bases match TRBD1. The specimen was PBMCs. The CDR3 coding sequence is TGTGCCAGCAGCGGCAGGACAGGGCTCGGATCCTACGAGCAGTACTTC. It yields the protein CASSGRTGLGSYEQYF.